The T cell receptor beta chain described here comes from a study of Graves' ophthalmopathy and Graves' hyperthyroidism. Ophthalmopathy donors were characterized by moderate-to-severe activity, CAS of at least 3, NOSPECS of at least 4, and duration under 3 months. V was trimmed by 3 bases and J by 6 bases, leaving 15 bases between them. The CDR3 consists of 16 residues. CDR1 is ENHRY, CDR2 SYGVKD, per germline. Transcripts of RNA were the source for amplifying TCR beta CDR3 regions. First-round RT-PCR relied on HTBI primers, and a second-round multiplex PCR came next. MiXCR, run by TCRdb on the multiplex PCR reads, gives a single entry per CDR3 protein. The sample yields almost 400,000 distinct CDR3 sequences, about 18% seen once.

The J gene is TRBJ1-6, the V gene TRBV10-3, with D tentatively TRBD1 (6 bases). Material for sequencing was peripheral blood. This receptor was obtained from a woman between 18 and 29 years old with Graves' ophthalmopathy. The CDR3 loop is CAISDHGPGANSPLHF. CDR3 coding DNA: TGTGCCATCAGTGATCATGGGCCAGGGGCTAATTCACCCCTCCACTTT.